Presented here are 14 T cell receptor beta chains from one specimen sequenced in a study of graft-versus-host responses after intestinal transplantation. This table comes from immunoSEQ multiplex PCR, and its TCRdb copy is limited to in-frame clones, with some not included. The repertoire holds 95,000 or so clones, with 90% as singletons. The source material was PBMCs, sampled roughly 450 days after intestinal transplant. The receptor set was obtained from a human patient who received an intestinal transplant, so some T cells may come from the graft donor.

The table lists this clone with many counts. V gene TRBV6-1 combines with J gene TRBJ2-7; the D gene is possibly TRBD1 (6 bases). Trimming took off 1 base at V and 3 bases at J, with 13 bases between the two ends. Germline values: CDR1 MNHNS, CDR2 SASEGT. The CDR3 has 15 amino acids. This CDR3 is CASSEGETGHYEQYF. Here the CDR3 DNA reads TGTGCCAGCAGTGAAGGAGAGACAGGTCACTACGAGCAGTACTTC.

The chain carries TRBV18 and TRBJ1-3; 7 positions match TRBD1. Germline V gives CDR1 KGHSH, CDR2 LQKENI. The CDR3 is made up of 13 amino acids. Trimming at V came to 3 bases and at J to 4 bases, leaving 0 bases not matched to a gene. CDR3 in amino acids: CASSPGQGNTIYF. CDR3 coding DNA: TGTGCCAGCTCACCGGGACAGGGAAACACCATATATTTT.

V usage is TRBV18 and J usage is TRBJ1-1; D uncertain. The CDR3 is 14 residues long. CDR1 and CDR2 from the germline V gene are KGHSH and LQKENI. Trimming shortened V by 2 bases and J by 4 bases, and 11 bases separated the two germline ends. CDR3 nucleotides: TGTGCCAGCTCACCATTCCGGGAGGGCACTGAAGCTTTCTTT. Its translation: CASSPFREGTEAFF.

The V call is TRBV9, the J call TRBJ1-2; D is unclear. CDR3 size: 15 residues. From germline, CDR1 is SGDLS and CDR2 YYNGEE. V was shortened by 0 bases and J by 2 bases, with 11 bases between the two germline ends. The CDR3, as DNA: TGTGCCAGCAGCGTAGCGGGCGGAGCCAACTATGGCTACACCTTC. Translated: CASSVAGGANYGYTF.

The chain carries TRBV9 and TRBJ1-2; 7 nucleotides line up with TRBD1. Germline V gene lookup returns CDR1 SGDLS and CDR2 YYNGEE. V was clipped by 3 bases and J by 8 bases; unmatched bases: 10. This CDR3 is 14 amino acids long. The CDR3 region has the DNA TGTGCCAGCAGCGCGCTTGGGGGGACAGTGGGCTACACCTTC. Residues: CASSALGGTVGYTF.

V usage is TRBV6-6 and J usage is TRBJ2-7; 8 bases are a match to TRBD1. This CDR3 comprises 12 residues. Per the germline V gene, CDR1 is MNHNY and CDR2 is SVGAGI (reference sequence). CDR3 sequence: CGSRGLGPEQYF. As DNA, the CDR3 is TGTGGGAGCAGGGGGCTAGGGCCCGAGCAGTACTTC.

V is TRBV5-1 and J is TRBJ1-3; 7 nucleotides line up with TRBD1. Germline V gene sequence: CDR1 SGHRS, CDR2 YFSETQ. The CDR3 runs 15 residues. The junction had 2 bases not matched to a gene; V was cut back by 1 base and J by 1 base. CDR3: CASSLTGASGNTIYF. The CDR3 DNA reads TGCGCCAGCAGCTTGACAGGGGCGTCTGGAAACACCATATATTTT.

The V gene is TRBV6-6, the J gene TRBJ2-7; TRBD2 aligns across 7 bases. Germline CDR1 and CDR2: MNHNY and SVGAGI (reference sequence). Trimming took 2 bases from V and 2 from J; bases not matched to a gene: 9. The CDR3 contains 16 residues. Written as DNA, the CDR3 is TGTGCCAGCAGTTACCCCGTGGGGGGGATACCCTACGAGCAGTACTTC. Protein: CASSYPVGGIPYEQYF.

Only one count was recorded for this clone. Mismatch with germline at one junction end may stem from a read error. V usage is TRBV9 and J usage is TRBJ1-3; TRBD1 aligns across 7 bases. Per the germline V gene, CDR1 is SGDLS and CDR2 is YYNGEE. The CDR3 runs 16 residues. In DNA form, the CDR3 reads TGTGCCAGCATCTTTTGGGACAGCGGCTCTGGAAACGCCATATATTTT. Its protein product is CASIFWDSGSGNAIYF. Variable domain in full (rest from reference TRBV9 and TRBJ1-3): DSGVTQTPKHLITATGQRVTLRCSPRSGDLSVYWYQQSLDQGLQFLIQYYNGEERAKGNILERFSAQQFPDLHSELNLSSLELGDSALYFCASIFWDSGSGNAIYFGEGSWLTVV.

J is TRBJ2-7 and V is TRBV11-2, with a weak D call TRBD2 (6 bases). From germline, CDR1 is SGHAT and CDR2 FQNNGV. This CDR3 has 15 residues. Trimming shortened V by 3 bases and J by 2 bases, and 14 bases separated the two germline ends. As DNA, the CDR3 is TGTGCCAGCAGCTTGTCCGGGACTGTTACCTACGAGCAGTACTTC. It translates to CASSLSGTVTYEQYF.

The chain has TRBV9 and TRBJ2-7; D gene uncertain. Germline V gene sequence: CDR1 SGDLS, CDR2 YYNGEE. This CDR3 spans 13 amino acids. The ends were cut back, 3 bases at V and 3 bases at J, with 10 bases in the middle. The CDR3 region is CASSASNHYEQYF. In DNA, the CDR3 is TGTGCCAGCAGCGCATCCAACCACTACGAGCAGTACTTC.

Only a few counts were recorded for this clone. Other nucleotide sequences from this sample produce the same CDR3. V gene TRBV2 combines with J gene TRBJ2-3; the match to TRBD1 covers 8 bases. The V segment lost 6 bases and the J segment 3 bases; nucleotides outside the gene matches: 5. CDR3 length: 14 residues. CDR1 and CDR2 from the germline V gene are SNHLY and FYNNEI. The CDR3 is CASSGQGLTDTQYF. CDR3 sequence (DNA): TGTGCCAGCAGCGGACAGGGTTTGACAGATACGCAGTATTTT.

The V gene is TRBV19, the J gene TRBJ1-2; 9 nucleotides agree with TRBD1. The V gene end was trimmed by 3 bases and the J gene end by 4 bases; junction bases not matched to a gene: 6. Germline V lookup: CDR1 LNHDA, CDR2 SQIVND (reference sequence). The CDR3 is made up of 15 amino acids. CDR3 region: CASSMAQGAFYGYTF. CDR3 coding DNA: TGTGCCAGTAGTATGGCACAGGGGGCCTTCTATGGCTACACCTTC.

This sequence joins TRBV5-1 and TRBJ1-1, with a tentative D call TRBD1 (5 bases). This CDR3 comprises 14 residues. Trimming cost V 2 bases and J 6 bases, with 14 bases left between them. Germline V gives CDR1 SGHRS, CDR2 YFSETQ. The CDR3 loop reads CASSFVGPTSEAFF. CDR3 nucleotide sequence: TGCGCCAGCAGCTTTGTGGGACCCACATCTGAAGCTTTCTTT.